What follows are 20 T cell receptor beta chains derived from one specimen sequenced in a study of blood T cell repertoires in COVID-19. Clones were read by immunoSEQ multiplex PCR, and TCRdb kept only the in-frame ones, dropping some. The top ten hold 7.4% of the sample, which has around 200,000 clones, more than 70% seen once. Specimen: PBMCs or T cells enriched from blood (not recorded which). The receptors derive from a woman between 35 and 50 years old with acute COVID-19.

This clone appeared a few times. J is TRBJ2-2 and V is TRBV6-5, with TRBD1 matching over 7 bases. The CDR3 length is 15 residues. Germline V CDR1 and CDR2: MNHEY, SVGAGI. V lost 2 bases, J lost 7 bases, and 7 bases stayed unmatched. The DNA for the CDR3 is TGTGCCAGCAGTTACACGACAGGGTATGGCGGGGAGCTGTTTTTT. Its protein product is CASSYTTGYGGELFF.

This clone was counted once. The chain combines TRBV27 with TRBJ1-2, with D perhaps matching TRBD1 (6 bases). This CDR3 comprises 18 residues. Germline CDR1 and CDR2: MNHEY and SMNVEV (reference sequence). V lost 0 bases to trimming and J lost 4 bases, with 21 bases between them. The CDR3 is CASSLSSLTGSSPYGYTF. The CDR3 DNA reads TGTGCCAGCAGTTTATCGAGTTTAACAGGGTCGTCCCCCTATGGCTACACCTTC.

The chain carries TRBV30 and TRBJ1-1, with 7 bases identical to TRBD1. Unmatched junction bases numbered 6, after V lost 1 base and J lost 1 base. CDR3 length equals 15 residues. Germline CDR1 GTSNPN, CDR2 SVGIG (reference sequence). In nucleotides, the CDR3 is TGTGCCTGGAGTGCCCACGGACAGGCGAACACTGAAGCTTTCTTT. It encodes CAWSAHGQANTEAFF.

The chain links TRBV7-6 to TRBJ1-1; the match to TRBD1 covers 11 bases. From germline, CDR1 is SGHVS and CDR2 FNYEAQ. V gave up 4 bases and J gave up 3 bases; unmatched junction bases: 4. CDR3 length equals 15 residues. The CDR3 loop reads CASSSGTGGYTEAFF. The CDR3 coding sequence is TGTGCCAGCAGCTCTGGGACAGGGGGGTACACTGAAGCTTTCTTT.

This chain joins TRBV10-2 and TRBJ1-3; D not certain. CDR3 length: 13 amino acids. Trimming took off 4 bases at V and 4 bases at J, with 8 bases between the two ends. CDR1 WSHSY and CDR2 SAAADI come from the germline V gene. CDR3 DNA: TGCGCCAGCAGTGCACAGATGGGAAACACCATATATTTT. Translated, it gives CASSAQMGNTIYF.

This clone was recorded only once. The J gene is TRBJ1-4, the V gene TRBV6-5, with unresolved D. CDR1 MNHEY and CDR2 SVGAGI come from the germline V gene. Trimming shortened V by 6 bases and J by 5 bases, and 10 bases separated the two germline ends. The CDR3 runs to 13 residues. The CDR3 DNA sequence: TGTGCCAGCAGACGACACCAGAATGAAAAACTGTTTTTT. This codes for CASRRHQNEKLFF.

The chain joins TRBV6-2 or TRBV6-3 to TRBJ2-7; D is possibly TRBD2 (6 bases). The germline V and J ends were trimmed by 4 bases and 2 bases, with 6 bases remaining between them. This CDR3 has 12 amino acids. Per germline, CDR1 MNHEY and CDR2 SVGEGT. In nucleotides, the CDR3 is TGTGCCAGCAGTTGGGGGGCCTACGAGCAGTACTTC. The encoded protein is CASSWGAYEQYF.

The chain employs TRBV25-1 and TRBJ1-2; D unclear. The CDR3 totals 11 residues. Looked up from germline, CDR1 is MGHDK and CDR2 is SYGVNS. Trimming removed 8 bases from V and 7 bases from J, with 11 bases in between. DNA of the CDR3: TGTGCCAGCCGACACGATGGTGGCTACACCTTC. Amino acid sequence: CASRHDGGYTF.

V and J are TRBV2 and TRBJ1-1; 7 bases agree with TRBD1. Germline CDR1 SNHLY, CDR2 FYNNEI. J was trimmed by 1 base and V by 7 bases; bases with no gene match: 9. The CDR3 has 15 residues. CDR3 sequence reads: CASTLTGPPNTEAFF. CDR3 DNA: TGTGCCAGCACCCTGACAGGGCCCCCGAACACTGAAGCTTTCTTT.

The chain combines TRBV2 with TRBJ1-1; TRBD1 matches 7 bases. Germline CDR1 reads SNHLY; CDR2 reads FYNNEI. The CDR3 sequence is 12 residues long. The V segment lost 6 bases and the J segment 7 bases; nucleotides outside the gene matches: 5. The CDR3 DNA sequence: TGTGCCAGCAGACAGGGGTCGGGTGAAGCTTTCTTT. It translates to CASRQGSGEAFF.

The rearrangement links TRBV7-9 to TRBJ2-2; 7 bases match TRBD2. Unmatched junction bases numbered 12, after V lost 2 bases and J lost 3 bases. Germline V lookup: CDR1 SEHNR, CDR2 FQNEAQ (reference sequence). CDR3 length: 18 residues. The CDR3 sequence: CASSLLFGRLSDTGELFF. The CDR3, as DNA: TGTGCCAGCAGCTTACTTTTCGGGAGGCTCTCGGACACCGGGGAGCTGTTTTTT.

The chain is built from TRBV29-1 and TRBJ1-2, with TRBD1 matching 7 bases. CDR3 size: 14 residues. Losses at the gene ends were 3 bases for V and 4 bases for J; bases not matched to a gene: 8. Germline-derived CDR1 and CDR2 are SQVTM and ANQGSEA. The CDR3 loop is CSVDLGRGTYGYTF. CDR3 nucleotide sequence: TGCAGCGTTGATTTAGGCAGGGGGACCTATGGCTACACCTTC. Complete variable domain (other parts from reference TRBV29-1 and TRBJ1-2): SAVISQKPSRDICQRGTSLTIQCQVDSQVTMMFWYRQQPGQSLTLIATANQGSEATYESGFVIDKFPISRPNLTFSTLTVSNMSPEDSSIYLCSVDLGRGTYGYTFGSGTRLTVV.

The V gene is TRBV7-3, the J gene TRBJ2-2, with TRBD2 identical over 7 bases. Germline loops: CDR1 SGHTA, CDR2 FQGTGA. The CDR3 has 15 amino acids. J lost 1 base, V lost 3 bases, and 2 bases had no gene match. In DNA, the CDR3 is TGTGCCAGCAGCTTTTTAGCGGGGAACACCGGGGAGCTGTTTTTT. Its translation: CASSFLAGNTGELFF.

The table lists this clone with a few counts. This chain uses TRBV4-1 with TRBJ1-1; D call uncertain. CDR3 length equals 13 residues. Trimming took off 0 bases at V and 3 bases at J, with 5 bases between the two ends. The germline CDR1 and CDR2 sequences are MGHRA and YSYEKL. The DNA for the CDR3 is TGCGCCAGCAGCCAAGATCCGGACACTGAAGCTTTCTTT. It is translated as CASSQDPDTEAFF.

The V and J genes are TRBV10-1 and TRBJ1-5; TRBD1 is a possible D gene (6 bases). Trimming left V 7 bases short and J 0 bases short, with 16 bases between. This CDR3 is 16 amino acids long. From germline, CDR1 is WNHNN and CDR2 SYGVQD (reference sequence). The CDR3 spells CASIRRAGDSNQPQHF. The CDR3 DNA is TGCGCCAGCATTAGGAGAGCAGGGGATAGCAATCAGCCCCAGCATTTT.

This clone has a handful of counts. The CDR3 loop reads CASSLSQLTGVGNTIYF. CDR3 DNA: TGTGCCAGCAGTTTGTCCCAGCTTACAGGGGTAGGAAACACCATATATTTT. The chain recombines TRBV28 with TRBJ1-3, with 7 positions matching TRBD1. The germline V gene encodes CDR1 MDHEN and CDR2 SYDVKM. V trimming: 3 bases; J trimming: 4 bases; junction bases outside the gene matches: 12. The CDR3 is made up of 17 amino acids.

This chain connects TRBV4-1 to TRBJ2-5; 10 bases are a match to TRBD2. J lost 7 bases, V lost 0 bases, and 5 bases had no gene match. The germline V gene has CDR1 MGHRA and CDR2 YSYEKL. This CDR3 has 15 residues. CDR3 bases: TGCGCCAGCAGCCAAGAAGGAGAGCGGGGGGGGACCCAGTACTTC. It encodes CASSQEGERGGTQYF.

This chain's CDR3 is CASSPGSNQPQHF. In nucleotides, the CDR3 is TGTGCCAGCAGCCCCGGGAGCAATCAGCCCCAGCATTTT. The rearrangement links TRBV7-8 to TRBJ1-5; D is ambiguous. Germline V CDR1 and CDR2: SGHVS, FQNEAQ. Trimming removed 5 bases at V and 1 base at J, with 6 bases between. The CDR3 extends over 13 amino acids.

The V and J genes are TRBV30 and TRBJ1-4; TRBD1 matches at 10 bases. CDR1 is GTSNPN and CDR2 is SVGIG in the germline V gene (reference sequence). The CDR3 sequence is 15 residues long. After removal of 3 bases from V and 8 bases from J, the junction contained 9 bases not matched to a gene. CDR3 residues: CAWSRPTGGKEKLFF. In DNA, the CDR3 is TGTGCCTGGAGCCGGCCGACAGGGGGCAAAGAAAAACTGTTTTTT. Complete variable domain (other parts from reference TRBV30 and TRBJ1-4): SQTIHQWPATLVQPVGSPLSLECTVEGTSNPNLYWYRQAAGRGLQLLFYSVGIGQISSEVPQNLSASRPQDRQFILSSKKLLLSDSGFYLCAWSRPTGGKEKLFFGSGTQLSVL.

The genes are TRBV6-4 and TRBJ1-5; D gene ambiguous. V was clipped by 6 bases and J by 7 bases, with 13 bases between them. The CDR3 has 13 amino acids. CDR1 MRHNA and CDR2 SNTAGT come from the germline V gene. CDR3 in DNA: TGTGCCAGCAGCCAGGAGGCCCGCCAGCCCCAGCATTTT. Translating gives CASSQEARQPQHF.